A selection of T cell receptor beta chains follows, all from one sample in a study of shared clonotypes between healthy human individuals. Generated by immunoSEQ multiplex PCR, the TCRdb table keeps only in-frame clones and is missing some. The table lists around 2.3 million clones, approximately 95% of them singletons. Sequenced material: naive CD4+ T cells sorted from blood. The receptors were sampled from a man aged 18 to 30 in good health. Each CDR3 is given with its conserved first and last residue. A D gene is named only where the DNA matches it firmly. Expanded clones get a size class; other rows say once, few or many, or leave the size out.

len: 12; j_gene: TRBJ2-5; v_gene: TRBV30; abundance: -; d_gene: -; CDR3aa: CAWSVERQTQYF; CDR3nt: TGTGCCTGGAGTGTCGAGAGACAGACCCAGTACTTC
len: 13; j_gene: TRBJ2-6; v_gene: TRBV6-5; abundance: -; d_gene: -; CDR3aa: CASQQRGANVLTF; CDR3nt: TGTGCCAGTCAACAGAGGGGGGCCAACGTCCTGACTTTC
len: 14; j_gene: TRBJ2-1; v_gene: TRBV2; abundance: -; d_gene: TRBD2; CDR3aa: CASSGGLAGNEQFF; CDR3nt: TGTGCCAGCAGTGGAGGGCTAGCGGGAAATGAGCAGTTCTTC
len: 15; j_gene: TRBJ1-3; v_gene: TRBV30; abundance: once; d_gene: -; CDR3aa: CAWSVPGFSGNTIYF; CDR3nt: TGTGCCTGGAGTGTACCAGGGTTCTCTGGAAACACCATATATTTT
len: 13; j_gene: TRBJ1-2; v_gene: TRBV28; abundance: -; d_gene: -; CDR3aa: CASSSGTFGGYTF; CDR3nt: TGTGCCAGCAGCTCAGGGACTTTTGGTGGCTACACCTTC
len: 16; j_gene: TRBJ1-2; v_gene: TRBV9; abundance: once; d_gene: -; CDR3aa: CASSARQATGGYGYTF; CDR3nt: TGTGCCAGCAGCGCCCGACAGGCTACGGGGGGCTATGGCTACACCTTC
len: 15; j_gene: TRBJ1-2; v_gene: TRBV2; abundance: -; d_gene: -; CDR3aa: CASNQPGHANYGYTF; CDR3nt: TGTGCCAGCAACCAGCCCGGGCACGCGAACTATGGCTACACCTTC
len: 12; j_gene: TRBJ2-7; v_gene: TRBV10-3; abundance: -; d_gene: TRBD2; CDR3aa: CATEREGGEQYF; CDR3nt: TGTGCCACCGAGCGGGAGGGTGGCGAGCAGTACTTC
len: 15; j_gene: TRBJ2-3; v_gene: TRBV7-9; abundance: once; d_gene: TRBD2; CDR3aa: CASSFSGGGSDTQYF; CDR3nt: TGTGCCAGCAGCTTTAGCGGCGGGGGTTCAGATACGCAGTATTTT
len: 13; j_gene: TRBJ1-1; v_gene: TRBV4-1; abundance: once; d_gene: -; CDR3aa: CASSQEWVTEAFF; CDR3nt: TGCGCCAGCAGCCAAGAGTGGGTTACTGAAGCTTTCTTT
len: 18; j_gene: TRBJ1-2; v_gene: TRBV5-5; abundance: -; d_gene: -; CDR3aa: CASSLVGVGVSNSYGYTF; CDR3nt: TGTGCCAGCAGCTTGGTGGGGGTCGGAGTGAGTAATAGCTATGGCTACACCTTC
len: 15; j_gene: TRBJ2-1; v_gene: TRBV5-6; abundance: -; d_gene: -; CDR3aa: CASSVTGTNYNEQFF; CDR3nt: TGTGCCAGCAGCGTAACCGGGACGAATTACAATGAGCAGTTCTTC
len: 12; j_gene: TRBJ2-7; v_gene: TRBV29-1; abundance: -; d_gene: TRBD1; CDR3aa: CSGRQGEGEQYF; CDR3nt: TGCAGCGGGAGACAGGGGGAAGGCGAGCAGTACTTC
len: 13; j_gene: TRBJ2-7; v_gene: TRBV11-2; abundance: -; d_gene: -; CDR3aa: CASSLGQTYEQYF; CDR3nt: TGTGCCAGCAGCCTAGGACAGACCTACGAGCAGTACTTC
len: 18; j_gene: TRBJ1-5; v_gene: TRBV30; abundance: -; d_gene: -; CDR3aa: CAWSVSKLGSYSNQPQHF; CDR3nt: TGTGCCTGGAGTGTGTCCAAACTGGGGAGCTATAGCAATCAGCCCCAGCATTTT
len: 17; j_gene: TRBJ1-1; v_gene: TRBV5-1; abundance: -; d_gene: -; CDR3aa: CASSPGTLRTGGTEAFF; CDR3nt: TGCGCCAGCAGCCCGGGGACACTTCGAACCGGGGGCACTGAAGCTTTCTTT